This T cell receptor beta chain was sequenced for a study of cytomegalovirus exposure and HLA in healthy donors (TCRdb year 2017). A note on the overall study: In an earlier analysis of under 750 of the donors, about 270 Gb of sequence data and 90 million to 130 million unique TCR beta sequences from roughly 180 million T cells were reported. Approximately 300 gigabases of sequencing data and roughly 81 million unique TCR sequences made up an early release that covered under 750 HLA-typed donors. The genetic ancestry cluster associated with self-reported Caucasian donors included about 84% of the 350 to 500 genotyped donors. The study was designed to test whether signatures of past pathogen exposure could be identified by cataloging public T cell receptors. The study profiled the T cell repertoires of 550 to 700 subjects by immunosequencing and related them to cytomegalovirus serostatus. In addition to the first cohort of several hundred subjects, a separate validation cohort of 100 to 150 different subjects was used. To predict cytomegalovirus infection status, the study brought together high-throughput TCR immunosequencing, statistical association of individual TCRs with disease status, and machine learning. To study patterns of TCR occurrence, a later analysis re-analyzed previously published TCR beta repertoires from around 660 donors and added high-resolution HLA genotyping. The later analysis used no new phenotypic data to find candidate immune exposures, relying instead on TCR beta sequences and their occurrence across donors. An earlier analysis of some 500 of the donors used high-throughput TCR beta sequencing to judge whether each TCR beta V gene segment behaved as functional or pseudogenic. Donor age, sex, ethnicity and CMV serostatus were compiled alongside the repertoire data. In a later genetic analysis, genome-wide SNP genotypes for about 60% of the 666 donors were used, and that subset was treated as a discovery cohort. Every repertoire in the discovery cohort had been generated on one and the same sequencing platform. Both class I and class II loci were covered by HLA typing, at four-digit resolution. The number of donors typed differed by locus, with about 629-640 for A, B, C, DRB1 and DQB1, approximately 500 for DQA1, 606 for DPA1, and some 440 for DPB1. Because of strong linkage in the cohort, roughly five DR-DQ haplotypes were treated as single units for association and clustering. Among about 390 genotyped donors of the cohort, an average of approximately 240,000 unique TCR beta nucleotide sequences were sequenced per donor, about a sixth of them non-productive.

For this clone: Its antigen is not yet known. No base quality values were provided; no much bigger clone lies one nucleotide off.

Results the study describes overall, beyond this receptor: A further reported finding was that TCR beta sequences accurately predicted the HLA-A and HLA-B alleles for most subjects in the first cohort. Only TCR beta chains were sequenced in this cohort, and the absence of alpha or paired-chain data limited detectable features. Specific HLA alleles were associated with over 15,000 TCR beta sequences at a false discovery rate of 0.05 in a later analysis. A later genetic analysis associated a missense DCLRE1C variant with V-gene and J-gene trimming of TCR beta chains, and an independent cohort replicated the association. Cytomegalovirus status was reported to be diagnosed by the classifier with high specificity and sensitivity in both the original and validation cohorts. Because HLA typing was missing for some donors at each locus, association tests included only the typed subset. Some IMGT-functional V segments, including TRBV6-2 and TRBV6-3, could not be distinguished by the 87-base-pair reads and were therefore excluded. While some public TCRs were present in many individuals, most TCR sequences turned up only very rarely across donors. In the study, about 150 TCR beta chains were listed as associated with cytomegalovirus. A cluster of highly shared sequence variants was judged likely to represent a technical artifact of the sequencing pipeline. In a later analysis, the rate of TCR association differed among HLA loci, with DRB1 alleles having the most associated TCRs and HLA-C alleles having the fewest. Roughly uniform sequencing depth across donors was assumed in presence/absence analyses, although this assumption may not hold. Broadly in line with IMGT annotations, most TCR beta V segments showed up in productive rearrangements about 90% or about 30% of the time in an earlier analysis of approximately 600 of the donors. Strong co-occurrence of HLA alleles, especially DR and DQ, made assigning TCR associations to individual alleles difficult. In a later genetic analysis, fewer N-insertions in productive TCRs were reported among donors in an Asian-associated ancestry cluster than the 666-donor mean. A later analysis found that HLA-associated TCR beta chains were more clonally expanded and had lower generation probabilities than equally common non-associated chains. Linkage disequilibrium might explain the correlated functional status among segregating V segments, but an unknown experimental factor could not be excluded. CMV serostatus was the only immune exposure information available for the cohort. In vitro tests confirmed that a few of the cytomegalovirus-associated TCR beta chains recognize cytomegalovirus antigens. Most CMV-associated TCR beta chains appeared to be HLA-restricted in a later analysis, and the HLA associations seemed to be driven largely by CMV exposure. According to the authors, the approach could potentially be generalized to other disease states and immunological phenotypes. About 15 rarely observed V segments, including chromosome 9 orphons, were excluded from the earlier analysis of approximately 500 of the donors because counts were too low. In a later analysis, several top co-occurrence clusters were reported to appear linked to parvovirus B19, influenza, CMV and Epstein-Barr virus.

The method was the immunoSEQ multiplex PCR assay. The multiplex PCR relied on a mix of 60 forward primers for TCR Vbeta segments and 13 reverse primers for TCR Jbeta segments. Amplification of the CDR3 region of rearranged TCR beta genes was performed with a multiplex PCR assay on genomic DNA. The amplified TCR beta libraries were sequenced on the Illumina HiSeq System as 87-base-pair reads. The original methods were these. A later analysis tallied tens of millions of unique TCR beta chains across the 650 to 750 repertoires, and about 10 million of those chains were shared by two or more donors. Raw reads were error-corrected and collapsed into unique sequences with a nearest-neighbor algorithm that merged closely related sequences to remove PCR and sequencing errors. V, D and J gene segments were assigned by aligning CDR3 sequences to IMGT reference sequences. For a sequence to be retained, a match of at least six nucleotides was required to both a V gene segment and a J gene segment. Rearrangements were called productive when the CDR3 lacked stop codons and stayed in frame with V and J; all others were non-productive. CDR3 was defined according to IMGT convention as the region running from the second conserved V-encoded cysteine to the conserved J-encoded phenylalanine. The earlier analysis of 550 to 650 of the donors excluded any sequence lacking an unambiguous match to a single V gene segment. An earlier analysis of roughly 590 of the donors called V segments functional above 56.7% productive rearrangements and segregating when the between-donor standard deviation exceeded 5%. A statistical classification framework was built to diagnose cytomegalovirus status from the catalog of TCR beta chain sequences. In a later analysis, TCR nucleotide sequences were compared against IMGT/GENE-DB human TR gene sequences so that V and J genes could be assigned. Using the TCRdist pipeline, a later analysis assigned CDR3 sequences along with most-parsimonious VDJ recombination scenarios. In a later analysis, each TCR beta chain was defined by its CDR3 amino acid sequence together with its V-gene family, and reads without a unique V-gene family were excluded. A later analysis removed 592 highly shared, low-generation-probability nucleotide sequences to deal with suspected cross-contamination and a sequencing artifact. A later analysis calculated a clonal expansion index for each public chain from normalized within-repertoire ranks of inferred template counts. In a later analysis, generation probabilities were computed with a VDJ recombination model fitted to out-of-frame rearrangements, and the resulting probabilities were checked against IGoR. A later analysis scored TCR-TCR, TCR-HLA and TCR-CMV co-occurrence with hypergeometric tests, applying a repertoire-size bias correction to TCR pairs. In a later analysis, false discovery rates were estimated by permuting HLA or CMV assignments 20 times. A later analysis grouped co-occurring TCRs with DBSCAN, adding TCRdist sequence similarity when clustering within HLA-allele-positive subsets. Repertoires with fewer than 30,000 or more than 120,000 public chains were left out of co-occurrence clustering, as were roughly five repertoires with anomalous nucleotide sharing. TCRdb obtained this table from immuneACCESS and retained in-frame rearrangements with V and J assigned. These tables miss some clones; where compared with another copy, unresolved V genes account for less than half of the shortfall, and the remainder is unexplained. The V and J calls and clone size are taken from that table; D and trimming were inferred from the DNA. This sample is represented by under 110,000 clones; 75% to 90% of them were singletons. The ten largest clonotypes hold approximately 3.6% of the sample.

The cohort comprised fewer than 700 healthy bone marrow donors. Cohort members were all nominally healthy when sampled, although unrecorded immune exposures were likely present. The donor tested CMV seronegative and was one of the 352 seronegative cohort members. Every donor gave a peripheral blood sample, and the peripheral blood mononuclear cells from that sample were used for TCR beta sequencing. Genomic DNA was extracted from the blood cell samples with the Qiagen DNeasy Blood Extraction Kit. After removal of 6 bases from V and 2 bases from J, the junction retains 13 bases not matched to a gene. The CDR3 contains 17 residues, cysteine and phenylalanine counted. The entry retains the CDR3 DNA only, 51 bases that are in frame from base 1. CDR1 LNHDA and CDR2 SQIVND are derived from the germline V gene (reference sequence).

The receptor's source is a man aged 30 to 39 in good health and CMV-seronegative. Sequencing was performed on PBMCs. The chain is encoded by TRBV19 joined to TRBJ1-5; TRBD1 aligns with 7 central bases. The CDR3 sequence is CASSHRGPQSGNQPQHF. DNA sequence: TGTGCCAGTAGCCACAGGGGTCCTCAGTCGGGCAATCAGCCCCAGCATTTT.